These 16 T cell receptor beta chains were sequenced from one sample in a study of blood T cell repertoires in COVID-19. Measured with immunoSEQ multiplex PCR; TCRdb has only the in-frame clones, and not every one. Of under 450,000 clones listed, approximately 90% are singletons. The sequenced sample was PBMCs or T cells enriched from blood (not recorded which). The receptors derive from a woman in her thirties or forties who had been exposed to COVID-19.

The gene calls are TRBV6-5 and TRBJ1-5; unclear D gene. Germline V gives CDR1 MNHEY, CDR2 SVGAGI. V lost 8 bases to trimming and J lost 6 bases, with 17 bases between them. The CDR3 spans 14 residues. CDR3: CASYALRDGQPQHF. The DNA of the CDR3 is TGTGCCAGCTACGCTTTGCGGGATGGTCAGCCCCAGCATTTT.

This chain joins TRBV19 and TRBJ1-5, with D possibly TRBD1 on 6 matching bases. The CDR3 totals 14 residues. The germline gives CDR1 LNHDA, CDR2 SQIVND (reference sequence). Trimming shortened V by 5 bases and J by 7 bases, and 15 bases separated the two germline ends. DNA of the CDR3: TGTGCCAGTAGTTGGGGGGGCAGGGAGCAGCCCCAGCATTTT. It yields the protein CASSWGGREQPQHF.

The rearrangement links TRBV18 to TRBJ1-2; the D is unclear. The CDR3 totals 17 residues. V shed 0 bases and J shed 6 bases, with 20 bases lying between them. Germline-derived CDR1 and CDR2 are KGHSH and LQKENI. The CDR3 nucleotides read TGTGCCAGCTCACCACCGTCGAAAGTTACCACTACGGATGGCTACACCTTC. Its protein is CASSPPSKVTTTDGYTF.

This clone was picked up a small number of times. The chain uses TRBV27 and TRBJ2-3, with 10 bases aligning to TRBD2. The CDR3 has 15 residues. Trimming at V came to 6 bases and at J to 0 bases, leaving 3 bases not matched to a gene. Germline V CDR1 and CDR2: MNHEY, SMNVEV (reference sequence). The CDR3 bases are TGTGCCAGCAGGGGACTAGCGCCTAGCACAGATACGCAGTATTTT. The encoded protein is CASRGLAPSTDTQYF.

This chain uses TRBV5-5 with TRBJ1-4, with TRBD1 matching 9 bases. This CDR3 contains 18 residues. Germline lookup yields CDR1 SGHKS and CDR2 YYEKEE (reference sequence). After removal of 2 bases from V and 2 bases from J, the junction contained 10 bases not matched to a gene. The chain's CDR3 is CASSLIWDRVRTNEKLFF. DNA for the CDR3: TGTGCCAGCAGCTTAATTTGGGACAGGGTTAGGACTAATGAAAAACTGTTTTTT.

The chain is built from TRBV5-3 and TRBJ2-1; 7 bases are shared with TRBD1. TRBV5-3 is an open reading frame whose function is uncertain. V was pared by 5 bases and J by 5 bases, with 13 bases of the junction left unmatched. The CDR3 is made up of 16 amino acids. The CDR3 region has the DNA TGTGCCAGAAGTTTTACCCCGGGACAGTACAACAATGAGCAGTTCTTC. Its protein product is CARSFTPGQYNNEQFF.

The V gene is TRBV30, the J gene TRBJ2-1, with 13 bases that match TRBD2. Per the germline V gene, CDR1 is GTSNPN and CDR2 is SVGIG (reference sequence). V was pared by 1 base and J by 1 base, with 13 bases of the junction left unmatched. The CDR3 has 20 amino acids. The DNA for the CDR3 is TGTGCCTGGAGTGACCGCTCGACTAGCGGGAGGTCGGGTTCCTACAATGAGCAGTTCTTC. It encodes CAWSDRSTSGRSGSYNEQFF. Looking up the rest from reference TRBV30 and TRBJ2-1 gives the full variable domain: SQTIHQWPATLVQPVGSPLSLECTVEGTSNPNLYWYRQAAGRGLQLLFYSVGIGQISSEVPQNLSASRPQDRQFILSSKKLLLSDSGFYLCAWSDRSTSGRSGSYNEQFFGPGTRLTVL.

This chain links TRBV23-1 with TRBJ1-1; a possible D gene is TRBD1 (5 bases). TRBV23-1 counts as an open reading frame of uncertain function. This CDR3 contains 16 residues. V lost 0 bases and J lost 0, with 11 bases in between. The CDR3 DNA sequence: TGCGCCAGCAGTCAATCGCTATGGGGCTTGAACACTGAAGCTTTCTTT. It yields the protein CASSQSLWGLNTEAFF.

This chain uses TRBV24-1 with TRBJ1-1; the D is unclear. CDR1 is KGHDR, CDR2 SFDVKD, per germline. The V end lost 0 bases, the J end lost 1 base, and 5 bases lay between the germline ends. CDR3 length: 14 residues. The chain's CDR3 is CATSDLPRNTEAFF. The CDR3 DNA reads TGTGCCACCAGTGATTTGCCCAGGAACACTGAAGCTTTCTTT.

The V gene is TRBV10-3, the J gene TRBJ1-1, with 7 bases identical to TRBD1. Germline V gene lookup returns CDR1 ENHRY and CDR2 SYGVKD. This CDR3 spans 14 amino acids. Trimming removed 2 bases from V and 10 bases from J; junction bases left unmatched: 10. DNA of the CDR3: TGTGCCATCAGTGAGAGCGAGGGGGCACCAACAGCTTTCTTT. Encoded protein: CAISESEGAPTAFF.

The CDR3 DNA reads TGTGCCAGCAGCCCGGGGACAGGGGGCACAGATACGCAGTATTTT. Protein product: CASSPGTGGTDTQYF. V and J are TRBV11-3 and TRBJ2-3; 10 positions agree with TRBD1. There are 15 residues in the CDR3. Germline V gene sequence: CDR1 SGHNT, CDR2 YENEEA. With V trimmed by 5 bases and J by 1 base, 3 bases remained unmatched.

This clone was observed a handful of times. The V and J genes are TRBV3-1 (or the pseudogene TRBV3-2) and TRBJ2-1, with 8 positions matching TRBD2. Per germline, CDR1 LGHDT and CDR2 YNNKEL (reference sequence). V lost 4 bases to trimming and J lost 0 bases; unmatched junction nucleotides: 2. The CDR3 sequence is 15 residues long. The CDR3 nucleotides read TGTGCCAGCAGCCCCGGGAGGGTCTCCTACAATGAGCAGTTCTTC. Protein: CASSPGRVSYNEQFF.

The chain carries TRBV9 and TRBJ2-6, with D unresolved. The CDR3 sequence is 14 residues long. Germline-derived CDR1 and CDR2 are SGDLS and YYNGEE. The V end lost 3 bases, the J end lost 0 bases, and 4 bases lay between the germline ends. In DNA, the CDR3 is TGTGCCAGCAGCGCTTTCTCTGGGGCCAACGTCCTGACTTTC. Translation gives CASSAFSGANVLTF.

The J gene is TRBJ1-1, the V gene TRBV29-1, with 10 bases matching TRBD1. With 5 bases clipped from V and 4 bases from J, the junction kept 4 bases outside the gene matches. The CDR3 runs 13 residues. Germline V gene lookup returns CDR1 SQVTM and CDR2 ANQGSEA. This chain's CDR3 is CSVRRTGGTEAFF. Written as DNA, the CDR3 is TGCAGCGTTAGACGGACAGGGGGCACTGAAGCTTTCTTT.

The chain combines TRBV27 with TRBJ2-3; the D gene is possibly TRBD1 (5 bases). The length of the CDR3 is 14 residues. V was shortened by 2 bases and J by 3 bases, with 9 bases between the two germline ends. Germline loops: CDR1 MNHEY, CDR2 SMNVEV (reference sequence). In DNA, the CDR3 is TGTGCCAGCAGTTTACAGGGCTGGACAGATACGCAGTATTTT. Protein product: CASSLQGWTDTQYF.

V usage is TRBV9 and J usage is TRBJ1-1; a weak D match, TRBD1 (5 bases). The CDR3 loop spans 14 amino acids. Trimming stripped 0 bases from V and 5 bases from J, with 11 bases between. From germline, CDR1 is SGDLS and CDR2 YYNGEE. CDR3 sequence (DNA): TGTGCCAGCAGCGTAGGGGTAGGGGAAACTGAAGCTTTCTTT. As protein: CASSVGVGETEAFF.